A single sample is the source of the 2 T cell receptor beta chains below, sequenced in a study of human T cells and chemical hapten exposure. Time point in this sample: patch test 1, 2 weeks after DPC sensitization. Treatment noted: therapeutic diphenylcyclopropenone sensitization with weekly scalp DPC. TCRdb ran MiXCR on the RACE reads and lists one entry per CDR3 protein. In the table there are some 120,000 distinct CDR3 sequences, 12% of which are singletons. Sample: whole blood, taken in connection with sensitization to the hapten diphenylcyclopropenone (DPC). These TCRs come from a woman aged 45-59 years with alopecia areata. Some clones in this sample may be carry-over from other donors' samples.

To note about this clonotype: A much larger clone differs from this one at a single base, so this may be a read error. The chain carries TRBV11-2 and TRBJ1-1; D unclear. The CDR3 loop spans 15 amino acids. The germline gives CDR1 SGHAT, CDR2 FQNNGV. In DNA, the CDR3 is TGTGCCAGCAGCTTAGCCGCTTTTTTAAACACTGAAGCTCTCTTT. As protein: CASSLAAFLNTEALF. Filled out from reference TRBV11-2 and TRBJ1-1, the complete variable domain reads EAGVAQSPRYKIIEKRQSVAFWCNPISGHATLYWYQQILGQGPKLLIQFQNNGVVDDSQLPKDRFSAERLKGVDSTLKIQPAKLEDSAVYLCASSLAAFLNTEALFGQGTRLTVV.

This clonotype was seen a handful of times. This rearrangement joins TRBV28 to TRBJ2-3, with D tentatively TRBD2 (7 bases). V was trimmed by 5 bases and J by 3 bases, leaving 9 bases between them. Germline loops: CDR1 MDHEN, CDR2 SYDVKM. The CDR3 loop spans 13 amino acids. The DNA for the CDR3 is TGTGCCAGCAGTGGGGGGGCGACAGATACGCAGTATTTT. Its protein is CASSGGATDTQYF.